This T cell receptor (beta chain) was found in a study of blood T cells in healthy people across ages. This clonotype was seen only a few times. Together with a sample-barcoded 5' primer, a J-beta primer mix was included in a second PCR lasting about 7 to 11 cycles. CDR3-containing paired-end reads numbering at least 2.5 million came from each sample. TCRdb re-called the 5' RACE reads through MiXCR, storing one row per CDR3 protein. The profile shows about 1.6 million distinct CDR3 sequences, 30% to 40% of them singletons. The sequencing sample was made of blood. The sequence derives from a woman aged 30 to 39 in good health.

The CDR3 bases are TGCAGTGCTACTAGCGGGATAGGGACAGATACGCAGTATTTT. Translated: CSATSGIGTDTQYF. The chain has TRBV20-1 and TRBJ2-3, with 9 nucleotides matching TRBD2. The J segment lost 3 bases and the V segment lost 4 bases, leaving 5 bases of the junction unmatched. This CDR3 region has 14 residues. CDR1 and CDR2 from the germline V gene are DFQATT and SNEGSKA (reference sequence).